The 32 T cell receptor beta chains presented below share a single source sample, sequenced in a study of T cells in Graves' hyperthyroidism and ophthalmopathy. Amplification of TCR beta CDR3 regions was performed using RNA transcripts as template. The primer set for the first-round RT-PCR of the TCR CDR3 was HTBI. TCRdb analysed the multiplex PCR reads with MiXCR anew, one entry per CDR3 protein. The sample has about 570,000 distinct CDR3 sequences, 46% seen once. Sequences were obtained from peripheral blood or thyroid tissue (not recorded which). These receptors were taken from an adult woman with Graves' disease, either hyperthyroidism or ophthalmopathy (not recorded which).

The table lists this clonotype with many counts. The rearrangement joins TRBV6-2 or TRBV6-3 to TRBJ2-7, with D uncertain. V shed 4 bases and J shed 7 bases, with 11 bases lying between them. Germline V gives CDR1 MNHEY, CDR2 SVGEGT. The CDR3 runs to 12 residues. CDR3 sequence: CASSWVSLEQYF. DNA of the CDR3: TGTGCCAGCAGTTGGGTCTCCCTGGAGCAGTACTTC.

This chain joins TRBV30 and TRBJ1-2, with TRBD1 identical over 9 bases. The germline CDR1 and CDR2 sequences are GTSNPN and SVGIG (reference sequence). The CDR3 extends over 15 amino acids. The trim removed 2 bases at V and 7 bases at J, leaving 11 bases unmatched. DNA for the CDR3: TGTGCCTGGAGTCCCAAGGACAGGGGAGTCGTTGGCTACACCTTC. Protein sequence: CAWSPKDRGVVGYTF.

This clonotype has ten or more counts. The DNA of the CDR3 is TGTGCCAGCAACCGACAGGGTGGGAGCACTGAAGCTTTCTTT. It codes for CASNRQGGSTEAFF. V and J are TRBV6-1 and TRBJ1-1; 7 bases align to TRBD1. Germline V gives CDR1 MNHNS, CDR2 SASEGT. Trimming took 7 bases from V and 4 from J; bases not matched to a gene: 9. The CDR3 extends over 14 amino acids.

The rearrangement links TRBV7-6 to TRBJ1-2, with TRBD1 matching 7 bases. This CDR3 spans 12 amino acids. CDR1 and CDR2 from the germline V gene are SGHVS and FNYEAQ. J lost 7 bases, V lost 11 bases, and 10 bases had no gene match. CDR3 bases: TGTGCCCCCTGGATCAAGGGGGCTGGCTACACCTTC. It specifies CAPWIKGAGYTF.

The V call is TRBV10-2, the J call TRBJ1-4, with D hard to call. V was shortened by 3 bases and J by 8 bases, with 10 bases between the two germline ends. The CDR3 is made up of 13 amino acids. The germline CDR1 and CDR2 sequences are WSHSY and SAAADI. Written as DNA, the CDR3 is TGCGCCAGCAGTGATAGGGAACAAGAAAAACTGTTTTTT. This translates into CASSDREQEKLFF.

A word on this clonotype: A much more abundant neighbour one base away suggests this may be a read error. This chain links TRBV20-1 with TRBJ2-7, with 8 bases lining up with TRBD2. Germline CDR1 reads DFQATT; CDR2 reads SNEGSKA (reference sequence). This CDR3 contains 13 residues. The CDR3 is CRGDGLAHYEQYF. CDR3 in DNA: TGCAGGGGAGACGGACTAGCCCACTACGAGCAGTACTTC.

The chain links TRBV2 to TRBJ2-6; TRBD2 agrees at 7 bases. The CDR3 sequence is 15 residues long. The ends lost 6 bases at V and 3 bases at J; junction bases unmatched: 5. Germline CDR1 SNHLY, CDR2 FYNNEI. CDR3 sequence reads: CASRGGFGGANVLTF. The CDR3 DNA reads TGTGCCAGCAGGGGGGGGTTTGGTGGGGCCAACGTCCTGACTTTC.

The V call is TRBV9, the J call TRBJ2-3; TRBD1 is a possible D gene (6 bases). This CDR3 comprises 15 residues. CDR1 and CDR2 from the germline V gene are SGDLS and YYNGEE. The V end was cut by 2 bases, the J end by 0 bases, with 10 bases between. The chain's CDR3 is CASSVGQPSTDTQYF. Here the CDR3 DNA reads TGTGCCAGCAGCGTTGGACAGCCGAGCACAGATACGCAGTATTTT.

This clonotype was recorded many times. This sequence joins TRBV5-1 and TRBJ2-6; maybe TRBD1 (6 bases). CDR1 SGHRS and CDR2 YFSETQ come from the germline V gene. The germline V and J ends were trimmed by 5 bases and 0 bases, with 6 bases remaining between them. CDR3 length equals 14 residues. In nucleotides, the CDR3 is TGCGCCAGCAGGGACAGCTCTGGGGCCAACGTCCTGACTTTC. Its protein product is CASRDSSGANVLTF.

This clonotype appeared a single time. V and J are TRBV6-6 and TRBJ1-1, with D perhaps matching TRBD1 (5 bases). The length of the CDR3 is 12 residues. Germline values: CDR1 MNHNY, CDR2 SVGAGI (reference sequence). Trimming cost V 9 bases and J 3 bases, with 11 bases left between them. The CDR3 DNA follows: TGTGCCAGTTGCGACAGTCACACTGAAGCTTTCTTT. Translation: CASCDSHTEAFF.

There are a few counts of this clonotype. This chain uses TRBV7-9 with TRBJ1-2; D is possibly TRBD1 (5 bases). Trimming shortened V by 3 bases and J by 12 bases, and 14 bases separated the two germline ends. The V gene's germline CDR1 is SEHNR and CDR2 FQNEAQ (reference sequence). This CDR3 region has 12 residues. The CDR3 region has the DNA TGTGCCAGCAGCTTTTCGGGGCTTGGAAACACCTTC. It yields the protein CASSFSGLGNTF.

The chain combines TRBV7-9 with TRBJ1-2; no definite D call. Germline CDR1 and CDR2: SEHNR and FQNEAQ (reference sequence). The CDR3 sequence is 13 residues long. V dropped 6 bases and J dropped 7 bases, with 15 bases sitting between them. The CDR3 loop reads CASSSSASGGYTF. The CDR3, as DNA: TGTGCCAGCAGTTCCTCGGCCTCCGGTGGCTACACCTTC.

There are many counts of this clonotype. V and J are TRBV9 and TRBJ2-5; D gene ambiguous. The CDR3 sequence is 15 residues long. In germline, CDR1 is SGDLS, CDR2 YYNGEE. Trimming took 0 bases from V and 5 from J, leaving 14 bases between them. The CDR3 reads CASSVDNGPVETQYF. For the CDR3, the DNA is TGTGCCAGCAGCGTAGACAACGGGCCGGTGGAGACCCAGTACTTC.

The V and J genes are TRBV14 and TRBJ1-3; possibly TRBD1 for D (5 bases). The CDR3 covers 15 residues. Germline V gene sequence: CDR1 SGHDN, CDR2 FVKESK. V was cut by 1 base and J by 4 bases, with 11 bases left in between. As DNA, the CDR3 is TGTGCCAGCAGCCAAGGGGGACTAGGCGGAAACACCATATATTTT. Residues: CASSQGGLGGNTIYF.

This clonotype has at least ten counts. The V call is TRBV7-8, the J call TRBJ1-4; D not certain. Trimming shortened V by 6 bases and J by 7 bases, and 15 bases separated the two germline ends. The CDR3 is made up of 14 amino acids. Per the germline V gene, CDR1 is SGHVS and CDR2 is FQNEAQ. The DNA for the CDR3 is TGTGCCAGCAGTCCTAGTGGGATAGGTGAAAAACTGTTTTTT. Its translation is CASSPSGIGEKLFF.

This clonotype has ten or more counts. V is TRBV7-9 and J is TRBJ1-2; D gene ambiguous. Trimming took off 0 bases at V and 4 bases at J, with 6 bases between the two ends. The CDR3 is made up of 13 amino acids. Germline V gene lookup returns CDR1 SEHNR and CDR2 FQNEAQ (reference sequence). The CDR3 DNA reads TGTGCCAGCAGCTTAGCCGATGCCTATGGCTACACCTTC. Its protein product is CASSLADAYGYTF. Based on the CDR3 plus reference TRBV7-9 and TRBJ1-2, the full variable domain is DTGVSQNPRHKITKRGQNVTFRCDPISEHNRLYWYRQTLGQGPEFLTYFQNEAQLEKSRLLSDRFSAERPKGSFSTLEIQRTEQGDSAMYLCASSLADAYGYTFGSGTRLTVV.

This clonotype was observed a few times. The V and J genes are TRBV9 and TRBJ2-2; D is undetermined. The CDR3 spans 12 residues. V gave up 4 bases and J gave up 8 bases, with 9 bases separating them. Germline CDR1 reads SGDLS; CDR2 reads YYNGEE. Here the CDR3 reads CASSQGWGELFF. CDR3 sequence (DNA): TGTGCCAGCAGCCAAGGCTGGGGGGAGCTGTTTTTT.

This clonotype was seen many times. The chain links TRBV28 to TRBJ2-5, with TRBD2 matching 8 bases. Germline V gene sequence: CDR1 MDHEN, CDR2 SYDVKM. After removal of 4 bases from V and 7 bases from J, the junction contained 8 bases not matched to a gene. CDR3 length: 14 residues. The CDR3 region is CASSWSAGGGTQYF. For the CDR3, the DNA is TGTGCCAGCAGTTGGTCCGCGGGAGGTGGGACCCAGTACTTC.

In its sample, this clonotype was seen many times. The V call is TRBV6-1, the J call TRBJ1-5, with D possibly matching TRBD1 (5 bases). This CDR3 spans 16 amino acids. Germline-derived CDR1 and CDR2 are MNHNS and SASEGT. V was shortened by 2 bases and J by 6 bases, with 17 bases between the two germline ends. The CDR3 spells CASSESSGQGGQPQHF. CDR3 coding DNA: TGTGCCAGCAGTGAAAGTTCGGGGCAGGGCGGTCAGCCCCAGCATTTT.

As regards this clonotype: This may stem from a read error, because a much larger clone lies one nucleotide away. The chain couples TRBV6-6 to TRBJ2-7; 12 bases align to TRBD1. The CDR3 runs to 16 residues. The germline CDR1 and CDR2 sequences are MNHNY and SVGAGI (reference sequence). CDR3 sequence: CAISYLGQGASDEQYF. The CDR3 DNA sequence: TGTGCCATCAGTTACTTGGGACAGGGGGCATCCGACGAGCAGTACTTC.

This clonotype was seen repeatedly, ten times or more. This chain uses TRBV11-2 with TRBJ2-7; D is possibly TRBD1 or TRBD2 (6 bases each). CDR1 and CDR2 from the germline V gene are SGHAT and FQNNGV. This CDR3 comprises 15 residues. Trimming left V 2 bases short and J 1 base short, with 12 bases between. The CDR3, as DNA: TGTGCCAGCAGCTTAATGGGGGCGGGGTCCTACGAGCAGTACTTC. As protein: CASSLMGAGSYEQYF.

The chain is built from TRBV20-1 and TRBJ2-5; 13 nucleotides match TRBD2. The CDR3 loop spans 17 amino acids. The trim removed 2 bases at V and 0 bases at J, leaving 6 bases unmatched. Germline values: CDR1 DFQATT, CDR2 SNEGSKA (reference sequence). The CDR3 DNA reads TGCAGTGCTAGATCGGGACTAGCGGGAACCTACCAAGAGACCCAGTACTTC. Its translation: CSARSGLAGTYQETQYF.

With respect to this clonotype: Likely a read error: the CDR3 ends without its conserved phenylalanine or tryptophan. No DNA is shown, since the ends of the CDR3 on it are uncertain; the CDR3 is the one TCRdb lists. V gene TRBV12-3 or TRBV12-4 combines with J gene TRBJ1-1; the DNA was not compared with TRBD1, the D call given in the table. The CDR3 totals 10 residues, both ends included. This CDR3 reads CASRRGRTSY.

This clonotype was seen a single time. A read error may explain this, as a much larger clone is one base away. V is TRBV6-1 and J is TRBJ1-1, with 8 bases that match TRBD1. Germline V gene data show CDR1 as MNHNS and CDR2 as SASEGT. CDR3 size: 17 residues. The CDR3 DNA follows: TGTGCCAGCAATGAAGCTCTGCACAGGGGGACGAACACTGAAGCTTTCTTT. It translates to CASNEALHRGTNTEAFF.

This chain links TRBV25-1 with TRBJ2-5, with D maybe TRBD1 (6 bases). This CDR3 contains 14 residues. The V end lost 8 bases, the J end lost 5 bases, and 18 bases lay between the germline ends. CDR1 and CDR2 from the germline V gene are MGHDK and SYGVNS. This chain's CDR3 is CASLLTGSWETQYF. CDR3 coding DNA: TGTGCCAGCTTACTCACAGGGTCTTGGGAGACCCAGTACTTC.

The J gene is TRBJ1-1, the V gene TRBV20-1; D unresolved. CDR3 size: 9 residues. V lost 6 bases to trimming and J lost 13 bases, with 12 bases between them. Germline V CDR1 and CDR2: DFQATT, SNEGSKA (reference sequence). The CDR3 DNA reads TGCAGTGCCTGGAGCCGACGTTTCTTT. This translates into CSAWSRRFF.

The chain is built from TRBV6-5 and TRBJ2-5, with D possibly TRBD1 on 6 matching bases. Trimming took off 6 bases at V and 5 bases at J, with 13 bases between the two ends. Germline CDR1 is MNHEY and CDR2 is SVGAGI. CDR3 size: 13 residues. DNA of the CDR3: TGTGCCAGCAGGTACAGGGTAGGGGAGACCCAGTACTTC. Its translation: CASRYRVGETQYF.

The V gene is TRBV6-1, the J gene TRBJ1-6; perhaps TRBD1 as D (5 bases). Trimming left V 6 bases short and J 0 bases short, with 9 bases between. This CDR3 has 15 amino acids. Germline lookup yields CDR1 MNHNS and CDR2 SASEGT. The CDR3 spells CASRGTVSYNSPLHF. CDR3 nucleotides: TGTGCCAGCAGGGGGACGGTCTCCTATAATTCACCCCTCCACTTT.

In regard to this clonotype: Since a much larger clone is just one base distant, this may be a read error. This chain joins TRBV4-3 and TRBJ2-7, with D possibly matching TRBD1 (7 bases). V shed 4 bases and J shed 12 bases, with 22 bases lying between them. Per germline, CDR1 LGHNA and CDR2 YSLEER. The length of the CDR3 is 14 residues. The chain's CDR3 is CASSRAGAGGPRYF. The CDR3 region has the DNA TGCGCCAGCAGCCGAGCCGGGGCAGGGGGGCCTCGGTACTTC.

To note about this clonotype: Without the conserved terminal phenylalanine or tryptophan, this CDR3 likely stems from a read error. V gene TRBV5-1 combines with J gene TRBJ2-7; D gene ambiguous. The length of the CDR3 is 13 residues. V was clipped by 0 bases and J by 2 bases, with 6 bases between them. Germline V gene data show CDR1 as SGHRS and CDR2 as YFSETQ. The CDR3 nucleotides read TGCGCCAGCAGCTTGGAAGCCCCCTACGAGCAGTACCTC. This translates into CASSLEAPYEQYL.

The gene calls are TRBV25-1 and TRBJ1-1, with 7 bases identical to TRBD1. V gave up 0 bases and J gave up 11 bases; unmatched junction bases: 12. The CDR3 is 15 residues long. Germline V gene data show CDR1 as MGHDK and CDR2 as SYGVNS. The chain's CDR3 is CASSEYGGGRGRAFF. The CDR3 region has the DNA TGTGCCAGCAGTGAATATGGAGGGGGCAGGGGTCGGGCTTTCTTT.

This clonotype has ten or more counts. The CDR3 loop reads CASSRSNTGELFF. The CDR3 nucleotides read TGTGCCAGCAGTAGGTCTAACACCGGGGAGCTGTTTTTT. The chain couples TRBV6-2 or TRBV6-3 to TRBJ2-2; D gene ambiguous. The germline gives CDR1 MNHEY, CDR2 SVGEGT. V gave up 5 bases and J gave up 2 bases, with 6 bases separating them. This CDR3 spans 13 amino acids.